Presented here are 19 T cell receptor beta chains from one specimen sequenced in a study of CD8 T cells in Susac syndrome. Random-hexamer reverse transcription was applied to about 0.45 to 1 ug RNA. One entry per CDR3 protein, called by TCRdb with MiXCR from the immunoSEQ multiplex PCR reads. The sample shows 140,000 or so distinct CDR3 sequences, approximately 94% of them seen only once. Sequencing was carried out using CD4+ T cells from PBMCs. The origin of the receptors is a human donor in good health.

The V gene is TRBV20-1, the J gene TRBJ1-4; D not certain. Per germline, CDR1 DFQATT and CDR2 SNEGSKA (reference sequence). Trimming removed 1 base at V and 4 bases at J, with 7 bases between. The CDR3 is 13 residues long. CDR3 bases: TGCAGTGCTAGAGTTGCCCGTAATGAAAAACTGTTTTTT. This translates into CSARVARNEKLFF.

Here the CDR3 reads CASSLEGSKRPRELFF. For the CDR3, the DNA is TGCGCCAGCAGCTTGGAAGGATCAAAAAGGCCCCGGGAGCTGTTTTTT. The V call is TRBV5-1, the J call TRBJ2-2; D gene ambiguous. Per germline, CDR1 SGHRS and CDR2 YFSETQ. V was pared by 0 bases and J by 9 bases, with 18 bases between. The CDR3 extends over 16 amino acids.

This chain links TRBV3-1 with TRBJ2-7; D remains ambiguous. With 3 bases removed from V and 5 bases from J, the gap between germline ends came to 8 bases. Germline V gene sequence: CDR1 LGHDT, CDR2 YNNKEL (reference sequence). The CDR3 is made up of 12 amino acids. This CDR3 reads CASSHTKNEQYF. The CDR3 nucleotides are TGTGCCAGCAGCCACACGAAGAACGAGCAGTACTTC.

This chain uses TRBV27 with TRBJ2-7; no clear D. CDR1 is MNHEY, CDR2 SMNVEV, per germline (reference sequence). V dropped 2 bases and J dropped 3 bases, with 11 bases sitting between them. The CDR3 sequence is 14 residues long. The CDR3 bases are TGTGCCAGCAGTTTACGTGCCAGGAGCTACGAGCAGTACTTC. Translated, it gives CASSLRARSYEQYF.

The V gene is TRBV29-1, the J gene TRBJ1-1; D gene unclear. CDR1 is SQVTM and CDR2 is ANQGSEA in the germline V gene. The CDR3 is 14 residues long. Trimming cost V 6 bases and J 0 bases, with 14 bases left between them. The CDR3 protein is CSVVGRNMNTEAFF. As DNA, the CDR3 is TGCAGCGTAGTAGGCAGGAACATGAACACTGAAGCTTTCTTT.

The rearrangement joins TRBV2 to TRBJ2-7; 9 bases fit TRBD1. The germline V gene encodes CDR1 SNHLY and CDR2 FYNNEI. With V trimmed by 6 bases and J by 2 bases, 5 bases remained unmatched. The CDR3 spans 14 residues. The CDR3 region is CASRRTGAAYEQYF. Here the CDR3 DNA reads TGTGCCAGCAGGCGGACAGGGGCTGCCTACGAGCAGTACTTC.

V and J are TRBV6-2 or TRBV6-3 and TRBJ2-7; the D gene is possibly TRBD2 (5 bases). Trimming left V 0 bases short and J 2 bases short, with 8 bases between. CDR3 size: 14 residues. Germline CDR1 is MNHEY and CDR2 is SVGEGT. The CDR3 sequence is CASSYSTGTYEQYF. The CDR3 nucleotides are TGTGCCAGCAGTTACTCGACGGGAACCTACGAGCAGTACTTC.

The V and J genes are TRBV29-1 and TRBJ2-3; D may be TRBD1 (7 bases). The germline V and J ends were trimmed by 1 base and 6 bases, with 11 bases remaining between them. This CDR3 contains 13 residues. The germline gives CDR1 SQVTM, CDR2 ANQGSEA. CDR3: CSVEGQGGDTQYF. The CDR3 DNA reads as TGCAGCGTTGAAGGGCAGGGGGGTGATACGCAGTATTTT.

This clonotype was detected only once. The CDR3 loop reads CASSPDRAGEQYF. CDR3 DNA: TGTGCCAGCTCACCAGACAGGGCGGGCGAGCAGTACTTC. The rearrangement links TRBV18 to TRBJ2-7; 7 positions match TRBD1. The CDR3 runs 13 residues. V shed 2 bases, J shed 6 bases, and the junction held 4 bases outside the gene matches. The V gene's germline CDR1 is KGHSH and CDR2 LQKENI.

Details on this clonotype: One end of the junction does not line up with germline, which may come from a read error. The rearrangement links TRBV5-1 to TRBJ1-1; D ambiguous. The CDR3 sequence is 14 residues long. CDR1 and CDR2 from the germline V gene are SGHRS and YFSETQ. The chain's CDR3 is CASSLDQTNTEAFF. DNA for the CDR3: TGCGCCAGCAGCTTGGACCAGACGAACACGGAAGCTTTCTTT.

DNA for the CDR3: TGCAGCGTCCTGGACAACTATGGCTACACCTTC. Translated, it gives CSVLDNYGYTF. The genes are TRBV29-1 and TRBJ1-2; D is unclear. The CDR3 runs 11 residues. Trimming removed 6 bases at V and 2 bases at J, with 7 bases between. In germline, CDR1 is SQVTM, CDR2 ANQGSEA.

The chain has TRBV29-1 and TRBJ2-7; D perhaps matches TRBD2 (5 bases). V was shortened by 6 bases and J by 2 bases, with 11 bases between the two germline ends. Germline V CDR1 and CDR2: SQVTM, ANQGSEA. This CDR3 has 12 residues. Here the CDR3 reads CSVRVTTYEQYF. DNA for the CDR3: TGCAGCGTGAGGGTAACCACCTACGAGCAGTACTTC.

The chain links TRBV29-1 to TRBJ1-4, with D maybe TRBD1 (5 bases). The V end was cut by 2 bases, the J end by 8 bases, with 15 bases between. Germline CDR1 SQVTM, CDR2 ANQGSEA. This CDR3 contains 14 residues. The CDR3 coding sequence is TGCAGCGTTGAATATGACAGATATTGGGAAAAACTGTTTTTT. Translated: CSVEYDRYWEKLFF.

The genes are TRBV6-4 and TRBJ2-1; 8 bases map to TRBD2. The CDR3 has 16 amino acids. Germline V gene sequence: CDR1 MRHNA, CDR2 SNTAGT. V lost 3 bases and J lost 7; bases outside the gene matches: 11. CDR3: CASSESGLAGWNEQFF. In nucleotides, the CDR3 is TGTGCCAGCAGTGAATCGGGGTTAGCGGGATGGAATGAGCAGTTCTTC.

This chain connects TRBV28 to TRBJ1-1; D remains ambiguous. The V gene's germline CDR1 is MDHEN and CDR2 SYDVKM. The CDR3 is made up of 13 amino acids. V was cut by 7 bases and J by 2 bases, with 11 bases left in between. CDR3 in amino acids: CASTQPFNTEAFF. Here the CDR3 DNA reads TGTGCCAGCACCCAACCCTTTAACACTGAAGCTTTCTTT.

This clonotype appeared a single time. This chain joins TRBV7-9 and TRBJ1-1, with a tentative D call TRBD1 (6 bases). The V end was cut by 4 bases, the J end by 6 bases, with 21 bases between. The germline V gene encodes CDR1 SEHNR and CDR2 FQNEAQ (reference sequence). This CDR3 contains 16 residues. The CDR3 loop reads CASSYLSRGGNPEAFF. As DNA, the CDR3 is TGTGCCAGCAGCTACCTCTCGAGGGGGGGCAATCCTGAAGCTTTCTTT.

The V call is TRBV29-1, the J call TRBJ1-1; no reliable D call. Germline V lookup: CDR1 SQVTM, CDR2 ANQGSEA. V shed 8 bases and J shed 1 base, with 14 bases lying between them. The CDR3 is 13 amino acids. The CDR3 sequence: CSTAGVPNTEAFF. In DNA form, the CDR3 reads TGCAGCACCGCAGGCGTACCGAACACTGAAGCTTTCTTT.

The rearrangement uses TRBV6-6 and TRBJ2-1; D possibly corresponds to TRBD1 (5 bases). CDR1 and CDR2 from the germline V gene are MNHNY and SVGAGI (reference sequence). The V gene lost 4 bases and the J gene lost 10 bases, with 14 bases spanning the gap. The CDR3 loop spans 13 amino acids. The CDR3 nucleotides are TGTGCCAGCAGTTTTTCAGGGTCCGGAGAGCAGTTCTTC. Protein: CASSFSGSGEQFF.

The chain joins TRBV3-1 to TRBJ2-5; tentative D call: TRBD2 (5 bases). The CDR3 consists of 11 residues. The V gene lost 8 bases and the J gene lost 3 bases, with 7 bases spanning the gap. Germline V lookup: CDR1 LGHDT, CDR2 YNNKEL (reference sequence). CDR3 sequence reads: CASLGEETQYF. In DNA, the CDR3 is TGTGCCAGCCTGGGAGAAGAGACCCAGTACTTC.